A selection of T cell receptor beta chains follows, all from one sample in a study of T cells after yellow fever vaccination. TCRdb ran MiXCR on the 5' RACE reads and lists one entry per CDR3 protein. Altogether 610,000 or so distinct CDR3 sequences are present, approximately 13% being singletons, with the ten largest covering under 15%. The specimen comprised PBMCs, sampled on the day of the yellow fever booster vaccination. Every receptor here comes from a man aged 25-45 years who received the YFV17D yellow fever vaccine. The CDR3 runs from the conserved cysteine through the conserved F or W. The order of the fields is D gene, J gene, clone size, V gene, CDR3 DNA, CDR3 protein. D genes are given only for firm matches. The listing skips clone size in some rows; elsewhere it reads once, few, many or a size class.

TRBD2 | TRBJ2-7 | - | TRBV6-2/TRBV6-3 | TGTGCCGCTTTCGGGGGCCTAGCGGGAGTCTACGAGCAGTACTTC | CAAFGGLAGVYEQYF
TRBD2 | TRBJ2-3 | few | TRBV19 | TGTGCCAGTAGTACCAGCGGGAGGGGTACAGATACGCAGTATTTT | CASSTSGRGTDTQYF
TRBD1 | TRBJ1-1 | - | TRBV27 | TGTGCCAGCAGTTTCTCCCACCTGGGACAGGCGAACACTGAAGCTTTCTTT | CASSFSHLGQANTEAFF
- | TRBJ2-2 | - | TRBV4-2 | TGTGCCAGCAGCCAAGTGCCCCAGACTAGGAGCACCGGGGAGCTGTTTTTT | CASSQVPQTRSTGELFF
TRBD2 | TRBJ2-7 | - | TRBV20-1 | TGCAGTGCTCTTCAGGCGGGAGAGACCTACGAGCAGTACTTC | CSALQAGETYEQYF
TRBD2 | TRBJ2-7 | few | TRBV5-4 | TGTGCCAGCAGCTTTGTTGGGAGGGCCGGGGAGCAGTACTTC | CASSFVGRAGEQYF
TRBD2 | TRBJ2-2 | few | TRBV3-1 | TGTGCCAGCAGCCTACTAGCGGGAGTATCCACCGGGGAGCTGTTTTTT | CASSLLAGVSTGELFF
- | TRBJ2-2 | - | TRBV10-2 | TGCGCCAGCACATACACAGGCACCGGGGAGCTGTTTTTT | CASTYTGTGELFF
- | TRBJ1-1 | many | TRBV12-3/TRBV12-4 | TGTGCCAGCAGTCTTAGCACGGGCACTGAAGCTTTCTTT | CASSLSTGTEAFF
TRBD2 | TRBJ2-2 | few | TRBV29-1 | TGCAGCGTTGTAGCGGGAGTATCCACCGGGGAGCTGTTTTTT | CSVVAGVSTGELFF
- | TRBJ2-7 | - | TRBV12-5 | TGTGCTAGTGGTTTGTACTCCCCCTACGAGCAGTACTTC | CASGLYSPYEQYF
- | TRBJ2-3 | - | TRBV7-9 | TGTGCCAGCGACCGGACGCCAGGGAGCACAGATACGCAGTATTTT | CASDRTPGSTDTQYF
- | TRBJ1-4 | - | TRBV14 | TGTGCCAGCAGCCACCCCGGGACCTTGAGTGAAAAACTGTTTTTT | CASSHPGTLSEKLFF
- | TRBJ2-1 | few | TRBV20-1 | TGCAGTGCTAGAGACGACCAAAAATACTCCTACAATGAGCAGTTCTTC | CSARDDQKYSYNEQFF
- | TRBJ2-1 | - | TRBV27 | TGTGCCAGCAGTTTAACAGGGTCCGGTGAGCAGTTCTTC | CASSLTGSGEQFF
TRBD2 | TRBJ2-5 | few | TRBV7-2 | TGTGCCAGCAGCTTAGGGGCGGGGGGGGCGCGAGAAGAGACCCAGTACTTC | CASSLGAGGAREETQYF
- | TRBJ2-7 | few | TRBV5-1 | TGCGCCAGCAGCTTGGCCCTGGGGGCGTTATCCGAGCAGTACTTC | CASSLALGALSEQYF
TRBD1 | TRBJ2-2 | - | TRBV12-3/TRBV12-4 | TGTGCCAGCAGTTTTAGACAGGGGAACACCGGGGAGCTGTTTTTT | CASSFRQGNTGELFF
TRBD2 | TRBJ2-7 | - | TRBV6-2/TRBV6-3 | TGTGCCAGCAGACCCGGGGCGGGAGTCTCCTACGAGCAGTACTTC | CASRPGAGVSYEQYF
TRBD2 | TRBJ2-2 | many | TRBV11-2 | TGTGCCAGCAGCCGACTAGCGGGAGTCACCGGGGAGCTGTTTTTT | CASSRLAGVTGELFF
TRBD1 | TRBJ2-1 | many | TRBV29-1 | TGCAGCGTTGAAAGGGACAGGGGAGAGAACAATGAGCAGTTCTTC | CSVERDRGENNEQFF
TRBD2 | TRBJ2-5 | - | TRBV11-2 | TGTGCCAGCAGCTTTAGAAGCGGGGAAGAGACCCAGTACTTC | CASSFRSGEETQYF
TRBD2 | TRBJ2-1 | - | TRBV9 | TGTGCCAGCACCGCGGGAGGCAATGAGCAGTTCTTC | CASTAGGNEQFF
TRBD1 | TRBJ1-4 | - | TRBV5-5 | TGTGCCAGCAGCTTAGCCGGGACAGAGGGAGAAAAACTGTTTTTT | CASSLAGTEGEKLFF
- | TRBJ2-5 | - | TRBV5-4 | TGTGCCAGCAGCTCGACAGCGGAAGAGACCCAGTACTTC | CASSSTAEETQYF
- | TRBJ1-5 | - | TRBV27 | TGTGCCAGCAGTCCACCCGTGGAACTCAATCAGCCCCAGCATTTT | CASSPPVELNQPQHF
- | TRBJ1-1 | few | TRBV7-9 | TGTGCCAGCAGCTTAGCGGGGGTGTCGAAAGCTTTCTTT | CASSLAGVSKAFF
- | TRBJ2-1 | - | TRBV5-1 | TGCGCCAGCAGCTTGGCCCCCGGAGGATTCTACAATGAGCAGTTCTTC | CASSLAPGGFYNEQFF
- | TRBJ2-1 | few | TRBV21-1 | TGTGCCAGCAGCGAACAGGGTAGTACCTACAATGAGCAGTTCTTC | CASSEQGSTYNEQFF
- | TRBJ2-3 | few | TRBV7-3 | TGTGCCAGCAGCTACCTAGGGAGAACAGATACGCAGTATTTT | CASSYLGRTDTQYF
- | TRBJ2-2 | - | TRBV7-6 | TGTGCCTCCGAGACTAGGTTTTCCGGGGAGCTGTTTTTT | CASETRFSGELFF
TRBD1 | TRBJ1-1 | few | TRBV6-2/TRBV6-3 | TGTGCCAGCAGCGGGACAGCGAACACTGAAGCTTTCTTT | CASSGTANTEAFF
- | TRBJ2-1 | few | TRBV12-3/TRBV12-4 | TGTGCCAGCAGTTTTTCAGGGAGAGATGAGCAGTTCTTC | CASSFSGRDEQFF
TRBD1 | TRBJ1-4 | - | TRBV6-5 | TGTGCCAGCAGTTACAGGGGACAGGGGAGTGAAAAACTGTTTTTT | CASSYRGQGSEKLFF
- | TRBJ2-1 | many | TRBV29-1 | TGCAGCGTTGAGGTGGGGGGGCCTAGCTCCTACAATGAGCAGTTCTTC | CSVEVGGPSSYNEQFF
TRBD1 | TRBJ2-1 | few | TRBV29-1 | TGCAGCGTTGTATTTGACCGGGACAGGAGGCACAATGAGCAGTTCTTC | CSVVFDRDRRHNEQFF
TRBD2 | TRBJ2-5 | - | TRBV20-1 | TGCAGTGCTAGAGATATTCTCCCTCCTAGCGGTGGTCGGGAGACCCAGTACTTC | CSARDILPPSGGRETQYF
- | TRBJ2-7 | few | TRBV20-1 | TGCAGTGCGACGTTAGTGGGAGGCGCCTACGAGCAGTACTTC | CSATLVGGAYEQYF
- | TRBJ1-5 | few | TRBV30 | TGTGCCTGGGGACCGAATACCAGGGGTACCCAGCCCCAGCATTTT | CAWGPNTRGTQPQHF
- | TRBJ2-3 | few | TRBV3-1 | TGTGCCAGCAGCCAAGATTCGGGGACCAAGTCGGTTACGCAGTATTTT | CASSQDSGTKSVTQYF
- | TRBJ1-5 | few | TRBV12-3/TRBV12-4 | TGTGCCAGCAGTTTAGGACCGGGAGATCAGCCCCAGCATTTT | CASSLGPGDQPQHF
- | TRBJ1-1 | many | TRBV10-3 | TGTGCCACAGCCGGGACACTAAACACTGAAGCTTTCTTT | CATAGTLNTEAFF
TRBD1 | TRBJ1-2 | - | TRBV9 | TGTGCCAGCAGCGTAGGTTCAGGGGGAAACTATGGCTACACCTTC | CASSVGSGGNYGYTF
- | TRBJ2-5 | - | TRBV20-1 | TGCAGTGCTAGAGATCCGGGCAAGGACGGGGAGACCCAGTACTTC | CSARDPGKDGETQYF
- | TRBJ2-3 | many | TRBV9 | TGTGCCAGCAGCGACGCTTCCACAGATACGCAGTATTTT | CASSDASTDTQYF
- | TRBJ2-7 | few | TRBV4-2 | TGTGCCAGCAGCCAAGATAAGGGGGGATTTGCCTACGAGCAGTACTTC | CASSQDKGGFAYEQYF
TRBD2 | TRBJ2-5 | few | TRBV6-2/TRBV6-3 | TGTGCCAGCAGCCTACGGACTAGCGGGGGACAAGAGACCCAGTACTTC | CASSLRTSGGQETQYF
TRBD2 | TRBJ2-7 | - | TRBV6-5 | TGTGCCAGCAGTTTCCCGGTAGCGGGAGTCTACGAGCAGTACTTC | CASSFPVAGVYEQYF
TRBD2 | TRBJ2-7 | few | TRBV20-1 | TGCAGTGCTTCGAGACTAGCGGGAGCCTACGAGCAGTACTTC | CSASRLAGAYEQYF
TRBD2 | TRBJ2-1 | - | TRBV12-3/TRBV12-4 | TGTGCCAGCAGTCCCCAGCGGGATAAGGCTTACAATGAGCAGTTCTTC | CASSPQRDKAYNEQFF
- | TRBJ1-5 | few | TRBV28 | TGTGCCAGCACCTTGGGGGGGGAACAGCCCCAGCATTTT | CASTLGGEQPQHF
- | TRBJ1-2 | few | TRBV20-1 | TGCAGTGCACTCGCCGGTCATCGCGGCTACACCTTC | CSALAGHRGYTF
TRBD2 | TRBJ2-7 | - | TRBV7-2 | TGTGCCAGCAGCGTACTAGCGAGCACCTACGAGCAGTACTTC | CASSVLASTYEQYF
- | TRBJ1-4 | few | TRBV20-1 | TGCAGTGCACCCGGGCCAACAACTAATGAAAAACTGTTTTTT | CSAPGPTTNEKLFF
TRBD1 | TRBJ2-5 | few | TRBV20-1 | TGCAGTGCTAACCCGGGACAGGGAGTGGAGACCCAGTACTTC | CSANPGQGVETQYF
- | TRBJ2-2 | few | TRBV5-5 | TGTGCCAGCAGCTTTATGAGGGGCGCGGGCACCGGGGAGCTGTTTTTT | CASSFMRGAGTGELFF
- | TRBJ2-2 | - | TRBV20-1 | TGCAGTGCCCGAAGAGCGGAGGGGGCCGGGGAGCTGTTTTTT | CSARRAEGAGELFF
- | TRBJ2-7 | - | TRBV28 | TGTGCCAGCAGTTTATTTGTCGATCTTGGCTACGAGCAGTACTTC | CASSLFVDLGYEQYF